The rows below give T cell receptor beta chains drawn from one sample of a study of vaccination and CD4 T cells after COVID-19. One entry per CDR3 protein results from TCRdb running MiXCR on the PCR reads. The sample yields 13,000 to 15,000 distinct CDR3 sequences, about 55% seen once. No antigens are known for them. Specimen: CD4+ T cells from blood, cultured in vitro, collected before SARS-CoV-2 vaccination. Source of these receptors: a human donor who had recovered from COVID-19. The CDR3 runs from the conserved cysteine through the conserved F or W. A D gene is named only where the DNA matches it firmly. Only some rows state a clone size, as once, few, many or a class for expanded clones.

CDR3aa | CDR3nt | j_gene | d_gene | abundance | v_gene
CASSKNTGELFF | TGTGCCAGCAGTAAGAACACCGGGGAGCTGTTTTTT | TRBJ2-2 | NA | few | TRBV12-3/TRBV12-4
CSARDQTGWETQYF | TGCAGTGCTAGAGACCAGACAGGGTGGGAGACCCAGTACTTC | TRBJ2-5 | TRBD1 | few | TRBV20-1
CATSSLLAGGYNEQFF | TGTGCCACCAGCAGCCTACTAGCGGGAGGTTACAATGAGCAGTTCTTC | TRBJ2-1 | TRBD2 | NA | TRBV15
CASSLVGGGVNEQFF | TGTGCCAGCAGCTTAGTGGGAGGGGGGGTCAATGAGCAGTTCTTC | TRBJ2-1 | NA | NA | TRBV7-6
CATSDPRAGGPDEQYF | TGTGCCACCAGTGATCCTCGGGCGGGAGGGCCTGACGAGCAGTACTTC | TRBJ2-7 | TRBD2 | few | TRBV24-1
CAWTAGQGGTYEQYF | TGTGCCTGGACCGCGGGACAGGGGGGTACCTACGAGCAGTACTTC | TRBJ2-7 | TRBD1 | NA | TRBV30
CSARPDSRGKNIQYF | TGCAGTGCTAGACCCGACTCGCGGGGCAAAAACATTCAGTACTTC | TRBJ2-4 | NA | NA | TRBV20-1
CASVGAPGTGSGGSYTEAFF | TGTGCCAGCGTCGGTGCTCCCGGGACAGGGTCCGGGGGGTCGTACACTGAAGCTTTCTTT | TRBJ1-1 | TRBD1 | NA | TRBV2
CSAKVTSGQNIQYF | TGCAGTGCTAAAGTGACTAGCGGGCAAAACATTCAGTACTTC | TRBJ2-4 | TRBD2 | NA | TRBV20-1
CSARGLAENIQYF | TGCAGTGCTAGGGGACTAGCGGAAAACATTCAGTACTTC | TRBJ2-4 | TRBD2 | NA | TRBV20-1
CASSLNGQGVFEQYF | TGCGCCAGCAGCTTGAATGGGCAGGGAGTCTTCGAGCAGTACTTC | TRBJ2-7 | NA | NA | TRBV5-1
CASSSRLASSYEQYF | TGTGCCAGCAGCTCCCGACTAGCGTCCTCCTACGAGCAGTACTTC | TRBJ2-7 | TRBD2 | few | TRBV27
CSASTPTGTAGTGELFF | TGCAGTGCTAGTACGCCCACAGGGACTGCGGGCACCGGGGAGCTGTTTTTT | TRBJ2-2 | NA | NA | TRBV20-1
CSARGGGNQPQHF | TGCAGTGCTAGAGGTGGGGGCAATCAGCCCCAGCATTTT | TRBJ1-5 | NA | NA | TRBV20-1
CASSIRGSPYEQYF | TGTGCCAGTAGTATACGAGGGTCCCCCTACGAGCAGTACTTC | TRBJ2-7 | NA | NA | TRBV19
CASSQDLGQGPQKLFF | TGCGCCAGCAGCCAAGATCTGGGACAGGGGCCTCAAAAACTGTTTTTT | TRBJ1-4 | TRBD1 | NA | TRBV4-1
CASRPVSTDTQYF | TGCGCCAGCAGACCAGTTAGCACAGATACGCAGTATTTT | TRBJ2-3 | NA | NA | TRBV4-1
CASSEMVGDSYEQYF | TGTGCCAGCAGTGAGATGGTGGGAGACTCCTACGAGCAGTACTTC | TRBJ2-7 | NA | NA | TRBV6-1
CASSLVYNEQFF | TGTGCCAGCAGCTTAGTCTACAATGAGCAGTTCTTC | TRBJ2-1 | NA | NA | TRBV7-9
CASSIRTGASYEQYF | TGTGCCAGCAGTATAAGGACAGGGGCCTCCTACGAGCAGTACTTC | TRBJ2-7 | TRBD1 | NA | TRBV27
CRGLAGDNEQFF | TGCAGAGGACTAGCGGGTGACAATGAGCAGTTCTTC | TRBJ2-1 | TRBD2 | few | TRBV20-1
CASSIGVVGETQYF | TGTGCCAGTAGTATAGGCGTAGTTGGAGAGACCCAGTACTTC | TRBJ2-5 | NA | NA | TRBV19
CASSIESNQPQHF | TGTGCCAGTAGTATCGAGTCGAATCAGCCCCAGCATTTT | TRBJ1-5 | NA | few | TRBV19
CASRIIGQGGGYTF | TGTGCCAGCCGCATAATAGGACAGGGAGGTGGCTACACCTTC | TRBJ1-2 | TRBD1 | NA | TRBV19
CASTPGTFQETQYF | TGTGCCAGCACCCCCGGGACATTCCAAGAGACCCAGTACTTC | TRBJ2-5 | NA | NA | TRBV28
CASSSSGTRGEQYF | TGTGCCAGCAGCTCATCCGGGACTAGAGGAGAGCAGTACTTC | TRBJ2-7 | TRBD2 | NA | TRBV11-3
CASRGGTEDTQYF | TGTGCCAGCAGGGGAGGTACAGAGGATACGCAGTATTTT | TRBJ2-3 | NA | NA | TRBV28
CASNGQPGPGNTIYF | TGTGCCAGTAACGGACAGCCAGGACCTGGAAACACCATATATTTT | TRBJ1-3 | NA | NA | TRBV19
CATLAGGTYEQYF | TGTGCCACTTTAGCGGGAGGCACCTACGAGCAGTACTTC | TRBJ2-7 | TRBD2 | NA | TRBV6-2/TRBV6-3
CASSPPPGGANVLTF | TGTGCCAGCTCACCACCCCCCGGCGGGGCCAACGTCCTGACTTTC | TRBJ2-6 | NA | NA | TRBV18
CATSRVSGQGYNSPLHF | TGTGCCACCAGCAGAGTTTCAGGACAGGGGTATAATTCACCCCTCCACTTT | TRBJ1-6 | TRBD1 | few | TRBV15
CASTGQGYDTEAFF | TGTGCCAGCACTGGACAGGGTTATGACACTGAAGCTTTCTTT | TRBJ1-1 | TRBD1 | few | TRBV6-1
CASSLGASDYEQYF | TGTGCCAGCAGCTTAGGGGCTAGCGACTACGAGCAGTACTTC | TRBJ2-7 | NA | NA | TRBV7-6
CACSGGTTNEKLFF | TGTGCCTGCTCAGGGGGCACAACTAATGAAAAACTGTTTTTT | TRBJ1-4 | TRBD1 | few | TRBV7-9
CASSFKGSDTQYF | TGTGCCAGCAGCTTCAAGGGTTCAGATACGCAGTATTTT | TRBJ2-3 | NA | NA | TRBV7-9
CASRAPLDTNEQFF | TGTGCCAGCAGGGCCCCCTTGGACACCAATGAGCAGTTCTTC | TRBJ2-1 | NA | NA | TRBV6-1
CSARVRDRGYGYTF | TGCAGTGCTAGAGTAAGGGACAGGGGGTATGGCTACACCTTC | TRBJ1-2 | TRBD1 | few | TRBV20-1
CASSPPGLALETEAFF | TGTGCCAGCAGCCCTCCAGGGTTGGCTTTGGAAACTGAAGCTTTCTTT | TRBJ1-1 | NA | few | TRBV6-1
CASSQETRGSGANVLTF | TGTGCCAGCAGCCAAGAGACCAGAGGGTCTGGGGCCAACGTCCTGACTTTC | TRBJ2-6 | NA | NA | TRBV5-6
CASSYLTRGQGYNTEAFF | TGTGCCAGCAGTTACCTTACCCGAGGACAGGGCTATAACACTGAAGCTTTCTTT | TRBJ1-1 | TRBD1 | NA | TRBV6-5
CSAEASGSTDTQYF | TGCAGCGCAGAGGCTAGCGGGAGCACAGATACGCAGTATTTT | TRBJ2-3 | TRBD2 | few | TRBV29-1
CASSSYYALAGNTGELFF | TGTGCCAGCAGTTCATACTACGCTCTAGCGGGAAACACCGGGGAGCTGTTTTTT | TRBJ2-2 | TRBD2 | NA | TRBV28
CASSSQGQYNEQFF | TGTGCCAGCAGCTCCCAAGGACAGTACAATGAGCAGTTCTTC | TRBJ2-1 | NA | NA | TRBV7-6
CASSLTNSVSSYEQYF | TGTGCCAGTAGTCTAACCAATAGCGTGAGCTCCTACGAGCAGTACTTC | TRBJ2-7 | NA | NA | TRBV19
CAIKAGGPVNQETQYF | TGTGCCATCAAGGCGGGAGGGCCCGTAAACCAAGAGACCCAGTACTTC | TRBJ2-5 | TRBD2 | NA | TRBV10-3
CSASEREGLSDTQYF | TGCAGTGCTAGCGAGCGGGAGGGCCTCTCAGATACGCAGTATTTT | TRBJ2-3 | TRBD2 | NA | TRBV20-1
CASSEGSLAGGPDTQYF | TGTGCCAGCAGTGAGGGTTCGCTAGCGGGAGGGCCGGATACGCAGTATTTT | TRBJ2-3 | TRBD2 | NA | TRBV6-4
CSVSRLGQGHEQYF | TGCAGCGTCTCCAGGTTGGGACAGGGCCACGAGCAGTACTTC | TRBJ2-7 | TRBD1 | NA | TRBV29-1
CSAREPGGGKETQYF | TGCAGTGCTAGAGAACCGGGGGGGGGAAAAGAGACCCAGTACTTC | TRBJ2-5 | TRBD2 | NA | TRBV20-1
CASSLDTWDEQFF | TGTGCCAGCAGCTTAGATACATGGGATGAGCAGTTCTTC | TRBJ2-1 | NA | NA | TRBV7-9
CASSPGPGNTIYF | TGTGCCAGCAGCCCCGGCCCGGGAAACACCATATATTTT | TRBJ1-3 | NA | NA | TRBV7-2
CASSRKVQETQYF | TGTGCCAGCAGCCGGAAAGTACAAGAGACCCAGTACTTC | TRBJ2-5 | NA | few | TRBV27
CASSQALRARLSNQPQHF | TGCGCCAGCAGCCAAGCTCTAAGGGCACGGCTCAGCAATCAGCCCCAGCATTTT | TRBJ1-5 | NA | NA | TRBV4-1